This T cell receptor beta chain was sequenced during a study of shared clonotypes between healthy human individuals. About the study: There were three CD4 naive, three CD4 memory, two CD8 naive and one CD8 memory plates per donor.

The CDR3 runs 14 residues. The germline V and J ends were trimmed by 6 bases and 6 bases, with 19 bases remaining between them. Germline assignment: CDR1 SGHDT and CDR2 YYEEEE. TCRdb's table, derived via immunoSEQ multiplex PCR, lists solely in-frame clones and lacks some. The sample lists about 2 million clones, about 95% occurring once. Terminally differentiated effector memory CD45RA+ cells were excluded by CCR7 positive selection of CD45RO-negative cells. Recent vaccinations or acute infections were absent in the healthy HIV-negative adult donors. Donors, without exception, were Caucasian adults residing in Nashville, Tennessee.

The sequence derives from a man aged 18 to 29 in good health. Sequenced sample: naive CD8+ T cells sorted from blood. The chain uses TRBV5-6 and TRBJ2-7; perhaps TRBD2 as D (6 bases). CDR3 sequence reads: CASTPGPGVFEQYF. CDR3 nucleotides: TGTGCCAGCACCCCTGGTCCGGGAGTCTTCGAGCAGTACTTC.